These 4 T cell receptor beta chains originate from one sample sequenced in a study of shared clonotypes between healthy human individuals. Repertoires were generated with immunoSEQ multiplex PCR, while TCRdb's copy carries only in-frame clones and drops some. This table has about 2 million clones, 95% appearing once. Sequencing was carried out using naive CD4+ T cells sorted from blood. Noted subset: CD45RA+ positively selected. Receptor source: a man younger than 35 in good health.

V gene TRBV28 combines with J gene TRBJ2-1, with 9 bases fitting TRBD2. This CDR3 spans 16 amino acids. Germline trimming cut 4 bases from V and 3 bases from J; bases unmatched to any gene: 7. Germline lookup yields CDR1 MDHEN and CDR2 SYDVKM. The CDR3 sequence is CASSSRRGGNYNEQFF. CDR3 sequence (DNA): TGTGCCAGCAGTTCTCGGCGGGGGGGTAACTACAATGAGCAGTTCTTC. Using reference TRBV28 and TRBJ2-1 for the parts outside the CDR3, the full variable domain is DVKVTQSSRYLVKRTGEKVFLECVQDMDHENMFWYRQDPGLGLRLIYFSYDVKMKEKGDIPEGYSVSREKKERFSLILESASTNQTSMYLCASSSRRGGNYNEQFFGPGTRLTVL.

A word on this clone: This sequence may be a read error, since a much larger clone differs from it by one base. The gene calls are TRBV7-8 and TRBJ1-1; unclear D gene. Trimming stripped 5 bases from V and 1 base from J, with 8 bases between. The germline CDR1 and CDR2 sequences are SGHVS and FQNEAQ. This CDR3 is 13 amino acids long. In DNA, the CDR3 is TGTGCCAGCAGCCCCGGGCCGAACACTGAAGCTTTCTTT. It translates to CASSPGPNTEAFF. Full variable domain (missing parts from reference TRBV7-8 and TRBJ1-1): GAGVSQSPRYKVAKRGQDVALRCDPISGHVSLFWYQQALGQGPEFLTYFQNEAQLDKSGLPSDRFFAERPEGSVSTLKIQRTQQEDSAVYLCASSPGPNTEAFFGQGTRLTVV.

This chain connects TRBV5-4 to TRBJ2-5; TRBD2 matches 8 bases. From germline, CDR1 is SGHNT and CDR2 YYREEE (reference sequence). The CDR3 loop spans 16 amino acids. J was trimmed by 4 bases and V by 3 bases; bases with no gene match: 11. The CDR3 sequence: CASSSSRLSGRETQYF. The CDR3, as DNA: TGTGCCAGCAGCTCCTCACGGCTGAGCGGGAGAGAGACCCAGTACTTC.

The chain recombines TRBV27 with TRBJ2-2; D unresolved. Trimming pared 3 bases from V and 8 bases from J, leaving 10 bases between. Germline CDR1 MNHEY, CDR2 SMNVEV (reference sequence). The CDR3 contains 13 residues. This CDR3 is CASSFSPAGELFF. CDR3 DNA sequence: TGTGCCAGCAGTTTCTCCCCCGCGGGGGAGCTGTTTTTT.